This TCR beta chain was sequenced for a study of shared clonotypes between healthy human individuals. As for the study in general: CD4 naive and CD4 memory each took three plates per donor, while CD8 naive took two and CD8 memory one. The study's findings and limits: Sequencing of the sorted subsets was shown by rarefaction to be incomplete despite large depth. The generation probabilities recorded for non-shared clonotypes fell below those of clonotypes shared by all four donors.

It was CD45RO-negative cells, positively selected for CCR7, that made up naive CD8 cells, with terminally differentiated effector memory CD45RA+ cells excluded. HIV-negative, healthy adults without recent acute infections or vaccinations were the donors. Trimming left V 10 bases short and J 6 bases short, with 22 bases between. Germline values: CDR1 MNHEY, CDR2 SVGAGI. The CDR3 is made up of 14 amino acids. The repertoire was sequenced with immunoSEQ multiplex PCR; TCRdb's copy has only in-frame clones and lacks some. The table has 2 million to 2.5 million clones, 85% to 95% seen once. Regarding this clone: Its antigen is undetermined.

Sequences were obtained from naive CD8+ T cells from PBMCs. The source of this sequence is a man aged 18 to 29 in good health. Some clones in this sample may be carry-over from other donors' samples. V usage is TRBV6-5 and J usage is TRBJ2-7, with a possible D match to TRBD1 (6 bases). CDR3 loop: CATAKLTGSSEQYF. For the CDR3, the DNA is TGTGCCACCGCGAAACTTACAGGGTCGAGCGAGCAGTACTTC.